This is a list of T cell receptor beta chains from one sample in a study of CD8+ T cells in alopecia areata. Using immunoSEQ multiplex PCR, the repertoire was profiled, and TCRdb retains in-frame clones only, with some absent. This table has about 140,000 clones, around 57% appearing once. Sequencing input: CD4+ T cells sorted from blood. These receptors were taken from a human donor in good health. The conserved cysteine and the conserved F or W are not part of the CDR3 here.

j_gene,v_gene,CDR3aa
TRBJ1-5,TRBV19,ASRKQGTDQPQH
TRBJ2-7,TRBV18,ASSPGQSSYEQY
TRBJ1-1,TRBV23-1,ARANRNHGAF
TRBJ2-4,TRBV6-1,ASRRTGNIQY
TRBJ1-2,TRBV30,AWEDSFYGYT
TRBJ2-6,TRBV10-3,AISERSPPSGANVLT
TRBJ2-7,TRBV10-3,AAGGGWEQY
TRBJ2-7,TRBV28,ASSLEGPREQY
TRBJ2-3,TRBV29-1,SVPDSSSTDTQY
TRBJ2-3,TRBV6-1,ASSADRGRGTDTQY
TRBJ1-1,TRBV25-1,ASSFLRATEAF
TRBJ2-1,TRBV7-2,ASSLSFQGHEQF
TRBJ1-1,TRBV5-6,ASSLQGARIVNTEAF
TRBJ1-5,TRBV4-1,ASSQGPGVSNQPQH
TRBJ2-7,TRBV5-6,ASSQQGYEQY
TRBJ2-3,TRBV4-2,ASSSPVGGNYTDTQY
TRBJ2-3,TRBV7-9,ASRPVLGLAGSDTQY
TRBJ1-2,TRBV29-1,SVVNANYGYT
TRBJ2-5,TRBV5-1,ASSLAGQGEETQY
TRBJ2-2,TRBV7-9,ASSPKRLAGGAGELF
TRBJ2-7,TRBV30,AWSADRYEQY
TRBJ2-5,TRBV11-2,ASGLVGGETQY
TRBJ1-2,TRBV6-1,ASKTRNYGYT
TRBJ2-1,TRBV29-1,SVYLAGSYEQF
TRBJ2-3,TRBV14,ASSQGSRRTQY
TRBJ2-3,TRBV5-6,ASSQPYRTLSYTDTQY
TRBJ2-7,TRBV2,ASKDYYEQY
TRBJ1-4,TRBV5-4,ASSSDTRRGKLF
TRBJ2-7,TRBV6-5,ASKRGTSPTYEQY
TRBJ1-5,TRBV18,ASSLSDGDQPQH
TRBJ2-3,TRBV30,AWGSGRGTDTQY
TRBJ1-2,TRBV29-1,SGGTVGYGYT
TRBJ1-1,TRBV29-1,SGTDRGDTEAF
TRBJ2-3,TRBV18,ASSPKDTQY
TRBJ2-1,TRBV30,AWSSRGSEYNEQF
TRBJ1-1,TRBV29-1,SGDRGGTEAF